This T cell receptor (beta chain) comes out of a study of blood T cell repertoires in COVID-19. Study details: COVID-19 samples, acute and convalescent, were from the United States, Italy and Spain. Sources were T cells, B-cell-depleted T cells, or PBMCs; the material itself was cDNA or gDNA.

Clinical history reported by participants formed the basis on which cohorts were assigned. Authors' data handling: Nucleated cell number was recorded as an estimate derived from reference gene primer amplification. The assay was immunoSEQ multiplex PCR, and TCRdb's table has in-frame clones only and misses some. That table is the source of V, J and clone size, and D and trimming were worked out from the DNA. The table lists about 180,000 clones, 80% to 90% of them singletons. Sample: PBMCs or T cells enriched from blood (not recorded which). This receptor was identified in a man over 45 who had recovered from COVID-19.

The CDR3 is CASRMGDYEQYF. For the CDR3, the DNA is TGTGCCTCCCGGATGGGAGACTACGAGCAGTACTTC. The chain uses TRBV7-9 and TRBJ2-7, with D possibly TRBD2 on 5 matching bases. This CDR3 region has 12 residues. V lost 11 bases, J lost 3 bases, and 14 bases lay in between. Germline lookup yields CDR1 SEHNR and CDR2 FQNEAQ (reference sequence).